The 18 T cell receptor beta chains below come from one sample, sequenced in a study of control samples from healthy donors and cancer patients. The method was immunoSEQ multiplex PCR; TCRdb's version includes in-frame clones alone and lacks a portion of them. The sample has about 110,000 clones; about nine tenths are singletons. Sequencing used blood. Every receptor here comes from a human donor in good health. The donor label of this sample is uncertain.

The chain uses TRBV15 and TRBJ1-1; D may be TRBD1 (6 bases). Germline V CDR1 and CDR2: LNHNV, YYDKDF (reference sequence). This CDR3 is built from 17 residues. Trimming stripped 7 bases from V and 5 bases from J, with 26 bases between. CDR3 in DNA: TGTGCCACCACCCGCCCCCCCCTCAGGGGTATGGGAACTGAAGCTTTCTTT. This translates into CATTRPPLRGMGTEAFF.

The chain carries TRBV6-2 or TRBV6-3 and TRBJ1-1; D is unclear. Trimming removed 5 bases from V and 9 bases from J, with 16 bases in between. The germline V gene encodes CDR1 MNHEY and CDR2 SVGEGT. The CDR3 totals 13 residues. CDR3 residues: CASSRTAHLQAFF. CDR3 coding DNA: TGTGCCAGCAGTAGGACGGCGCACCTTCAAGCTTTCTTT.

The chain uses TRBV27 and TRBJ1-2; D ambiguous. Germline values: CDR1 MNHEY, CDR2 SMNVEV (reference sequence). V lost 2 bases, J lost 3 bases, and 22 bases lay in between. This CDR3 has 18 residues. This CDR3 is CASSLTFISGYVDYGYTF. The DNA for the CDR3 is TGTGCCAGCAGTTTAACCTTCATTTCGGGGTACGTCGACTATGGCTACACCTTC.

The rearrangement uses TRBV30 and TRBJ1-6; maybe TRBD1 (5 bases). Trimming cost V 0 bases and J 7 bases, with 10 bases left between them. CDR3 length equals 14 residues. Germline loops: CDR1 GTSNPN, CDR2 SVGIG (reference sequence). The CDR3 reads CAWSVGYRNSPLHF. The CDR3 DNA reads TGTGCCTGGAGTGTTGGTTACAGGAATTCACCCCTCCACTTT.

The chain has TRBV5-7 and TRBJ1-6, with D maybe TRBD1 (6 bases). TRBV5-7 is an ORF, and what it does is uncertain. The CDR3 is 15 residues long. Trimming cost V 4 bases and J 10 bases, with 18 bases left between them. CDR3 DNA sequence: TGTGCCAGCAGCCTACAACACAGGGCCCGGTCACCCCTCCACTTT. The encoded protein is CASSLQHRARSPLHF.

The chain combines TRBV7-8 with TRBJ2-7; 7 bases are shared with TRBD1. Germline values: CDR1 SGHVS, CDR2 FQNEAQ. The CDR3 has 17 amino acids. V was pared by 0 bases and J by 5 bases, with 13 bases of the junction left unmatched. This chain's CDR3 is CASSLASGRGSVNEQYF. The CDR3 nucleotides read TGTGCCAGCAGCTTAGCGTCTGGCAGGGGGAGTGTCAACGAGCAGTACTTC.

The chain combines TRBV6-1 with TRBJ1-1; possible D gene TRBD1, 6 bases. The CDR3 is 13 amino acids. Germline V gives CDR1 MNHNS, CDR2 SASEGT. Trimming pared 2 bases from V and 9 bases from J, leaving 13 bases between. DNA of the CDR3: TGTGCCAGCAGTGAAAAGAAGGGGGAAAAAGCTTTCTTT. It specifies CASSEKKGEKAFF.

This sequence joins TRBV19 and TRBJ1-1; tentative D call: TRBD1 (6 bases). The germline gives CDR1 LNHDA, CDR2 SQIVND (reference sequence). V was trimmed by 6 bases and J by 6 bases, leaving 17 bases between them. The CDR3 length is 14 residues. This CDR3 reads CASRTQGRISEAFF. In nucleotides, the CDR3 is TGTGCCAGTAGGACTCAGGGGAGGATTTCTGAAGCTTTCTTT.

The rearrangement links TRBV6-5 to TRBJ2-7; 8 bases match TRBD1. Trimming removed 6 bases from V and 0 bases from J; junction bases left unmatched: 7. Per the germline V gene, CDR1 is MNHEY and CDR2 is SVGAGI. The CDR3 is made up of 15 amino acids. CDR3 loop: CASRAGQGSSYEQYF. DNA of the CDR3: TGTGCCAGCAGGGCTGGACAGGGCTCCTCCTACGAGCAGTACTTC.

J is TRBJ2-7 and V is TRBV7-9; D not certain. Germline V gene data show CDR1 as SEHNR and CDR2 as FQNEAQ (reference sequence). This CDR3 has 12 amino acids. Trimming stripped 3 bases from V and 4 bases from J, with 7 bases between. In DNA, the CDR3 is TGTGCCAGCAGCTTGGACCCTTACGAGCAGTACTTC. Its translation is CASSLDPYEQYF.

The chain recombines TRBV7-9 with TRBJ2-5, with D possibly TRBD2 on 6 matching bases. The CDR3 runs to 13 residues. The V end lost 8 bases, the J end lost 5 bases, and 15 bases lay between the germline ends. From germline, CDR1 is SEHNR and CDR2 FQNEAQ (reference sequence). This CDR3 reads CASVPGDRETQYF. The DNA for the CDR3 is TGTGCCAGCGTCCCGGGGGATCGGGAGACCCAGTACTTC.

The rearrangement links TRBV2 to TRBJ1-5, with no clear D. The CDR3 runs 15 residues. V lost 0 bases and J lost 3, with 9 bases in between. Germline assignment: CDR1 SNHLY and CDR2 FYNNEI. DNA for the CDR3: TGTGCCAGCAGTGAAGCCCAGAGGGTCAATCAGCCCCAGCATTTT. Residues: CASSEAQRVNQPQHF.

Only one count was recorded for this clone. The V and J genes are TRBV6-4 and TRBJ1-6; D is unclear. The CDR3 sequence is 14 residues long. The ends were cut back, 2 bases at V and 9 bases at J, with 11 bases in the middle. Germline CDR1 MRHNA, CDR2 SNTAGT. This chain's CDR3 is CASSDPGRPSPLHF. The CDR3 nucleotides read TGTGCCAGCAGTGACCCGGGTAGACCTTCACCCCTCCACTTT.

CDR3 region: CARRNHYEQYF. The DNA of the CDR3 is TGTGCCAGGAGAAATCACTACGAGCAGTACTTC. The chain joins TRBV6-5 to TRBJ2-7; D unclear. The germline gives CDR1 MNHEY, CDR2 SVGAGI. This CDR3 is 11 amino acids long. V was clipped by 9 bases and J by 3 bases, with 9 bases between them.

The CDR3 spells CASSGGQPQHF. CDR3 bases: TGTGCCAGCAGCGGGGGTCAGCCCCAGCATTTT. The V call is TRBV12-3 or TRBV12-4, the J call TRBJ1-5; D is possibly TRBD1 (5 bases). V was trimmed by 6 bases and J by 6 bases, leaving 6 bases between them. The CDR3 spans 11 residues.

The gene calls are TRBV28 and TRBJ1-1; 8 bases fit TRBD1. Germline CDR1 MDHEN, CDR2 SYDVKM. V was pared by 3 bases and J by 0 bases, with 6 bases of the junction left unmatched. The CDR3 extends over 16 amino acids. DNA for the CDR3: TGTGCCAGCAGTTTTGAGCAGGGGGCTATGAACACTGAAGCTTTCTTT. It is translated as CASSFEQGAMNTEAFF.

The rearrangement joins TRBV15 to TRBJ2-1; 8 bases map to TRBD1. J gave up 9 bases and V 5 bases, and 18 bases lay outside the gene matches. The germline V gene has CDR1 LNHNV and CDR2 YYDKDF (reference sequence). The CDR3 is 17 amino acids. The CDR3 DNA is TGTGCCACCAGCCCCCAGCTCATGGGGCAGGGGGCGGGTGAGCAGTTCTTC. Its translation: CATSPQLMGQGAGEQFF.

This chain joins TRBV27 and TRBJ1-1; D possibly corresponds to TRBD1 (5 bases). The CDR3 has 15 amino acids. V lost 7 bases and J lost 1, with 16 bases in between. Germline assignment: CDR1 MNHEY and CDR2 SMNVEV (reference sequence). The chain's CDR3 is CASTNLAGGNTEAFF. For the CDR3, the DNA is TGTGCCAGCACTAATTTGGCCGGGGGGAACACTGAAGCTTTCTTT.